The 18 T cell receptor beta chains reported below all come from one sample, sequenced in a study of blood T cells in healthy people across ages. With a J-beta primer mix and a sample-barcoded 5' primer, a second PCR ran about 7 to 12 cycles. TCRdb analysed the 5' RACE reads with MiXCR anew, one entry per CDR3 protein. This sample has approximately 690,000 distinct CDR3 sequences, with around three fifths found just once. The specimen was blood. The source of these receptors is a man aged 55 to 69 in good health.

The chain uses TRBV9 and TRBJ2-3; 12 nucleotides align to TRBD2. With V trimmed by 1 base and J by 3 bases, 12 bases remained unmatched. The CDR3 is made up of 19 amino acids. Germline CDR1 SGDLS, CDR2 YYNGEE. CDR3 sequence reads: CASSVPLAGGNQETDTQYF. In DNA form, the CDR3 reads TGTGCCAGCAGCGTACCGCTAGCGGGGGGGAATCAGGAGACAGATACGCAGTATTTT. Together with reference TRBV9 and TRBJ2-3, the CDR3 gives the full variable domain: DSGVTQTPKHLITATGQRVTLRCSPRSGDLSVYWYQQSLDQGLQFLIQYYNGEERAKGNILERFSAQQFPDLHSELNLSSLELGDSALYFCASSVPLAGGNQETDTQYFGPGTRLTVL.

This rearrangement joins TRBV3-1 to TRBJ2-2; 7 nucleotides align to TRBD1. The CDR3 loop spans 15 amino acids. The germline gives CDR1 LGHDT, CDR2 YNNKEL (reference sequence). V was clipped by 1 base and J by 5 bases; unmatched bases: 4. Here the CDR3 reads CASSQGTGDTGELFF. The CDR3 DNA is TGTGCCAGCAGCCAAGGGACAGGAGATACCGGGGAGCTGTTTTTT.

This clonotype was recorded a few times. The rearrangement joins TRBV28 to TRBJ1-2, with TRBD1 identical over 9 bases. Germline V gives CDR1 MDHEN, CDR2 SYDVKM. Trimming cost V 6 bases and J 8 bases; bases outside gene matches: 7. The CDR3 spans 13 residues. The CDR3 region is CASSTQGALGYTF. In DNA, the CDR3 is TGTGCCAGCAGCACACAGGGGGCGCTGGGCTACACCTTC.

In regard to this clonotype: One end of the junction does not line up with germline, which may come from a read error. The chain is built from TRBV3-1 and TRBJ2-7; either TRBD1 or TRBD2 may fit D (7 bases each). Germline CDR1 reads LGHDT; CDR2 reads YNNKEL (reference sequence). This CDR3 contains 16 residues. CDR3 in DNA: TGTGCCAGTAGCCAAAGCGGGACAGCAATATCCTACGAGCAGTACTTC. This gives the protein CASSQSGTAISYEQYF.

This clonotype was picked up many times. The chain carries TRBV20-1 and TRBJ2-3, with 13 positions matching TRBD2. CDR1 is DFQATT and CDR2 is SNEGSKA in the germline V gene (reference sequence). The CDR3 has 15 residues. Trimming took 3 bases from V and 6 from J; bases not matched to a gene: 6. The CDR3 DNA is TGCAGTGCTAGTCAGACTAGCGGGGGGACGGATACGCAGTATTTT. It codes for CSASQTSGGTDTQYF.

In this sample, this clonotype turned up a few times. This sequence joins TRBV25-1 and TRBJ2-2; TRBD2 matches at 7 bases. Per germline, CDR1 MGHDK and CDR2 SYGVNS. The CDR3 is 15 amino acids. J gave up 6 bases and V 0 bases, and 4 bases lay outside the gene matches. The CDR3 region is CASSEYKGGPGELFF. CDR3 coding DNA: TGTGCCAGCAGTGAATATAAGGGAGGGCCCGGGGAGCTGTTTTTT.

The chain joins TRBV7-2 to TRBJ2-1; the D is unclear. Germline V CDR1 and CDR2: SGHTA, FQGNSA. With 0 bases removed from V and 0 bases from J, the gap between germline ends came to 6 bases. The CDR3 runs to 15 residues. The CDR3, as DNA: TGTGCCAGCAGCTTAGCCCCGGCCTCCTACAATGAGCAGTTCTTC. Translation gives CASSLAPASYNEQFF.

This clonotype was seen at least ten times. A much larger clone lies a single base off, so this may be a read error. V gene TRBV20-1 combines with J gene TRBJ2-5; weak D call: TRBD2 (6 bases). The DNA end is more similar to TRBJ2-7, so the J call may be wrong. In germline, CDR1 is DFQATT, CDR2 SNEGSKA (reference sequence). The CDR3 loop spans 12 amino acids. The CDR3 is CSVPDAGYEQYF. The CDR3 nucleotides read TGCAGTGTTCCGGACGCGGGGTACGAGCAGTACTTC.

V and J are TRBV7-9 and TRBJ2-1; D gene uncertain. The V end lost 0 bases, the J end lost 6 bases, and 6 bases lay between the germline ends. The CDR3 loop spans 13 amino acids. The germline CDR1 and CDR2 sequences are SEHNR and FQNEAQ (reference sequence). In nucleotides, the CDR3 is TGTGCCAGCAGCTTAGCGGAAGGCAATGAGCAGTTCTTC. It specifies CASSLAEGNEQFF. Using reference TRBV7-9 and TRBJ2-1 for the parts outside the CDR3, the full variable domain is DTGVSQNPRHKITKRGQNVTFRCDPISEHNRLYWYRQTLGQGPEFLTYFQNEAQLEKSRLLSDRFSAERPKGSFSTLEIQRTEQGDSAMYLCASSLAEGNEQFFGPGTRLTVL.

The chain links TRBV25-1 to TRBJ1-6; no reliable D call. V was cut by 5 bases and J by 7 bases, with 12 bases left in between. The CDR3 spans 14 residues. The germline gives CDR1 MGHDK, CDR2 SYGVNS. The CDR3 loop is CASSSPGGNSPLHF. The CDR3 region has the DNA TGTGCCAGCAGTTCCCCGGGCGGCAATTCACCCCTCCACTTT.

This chain uses TRBV27 with TRBJ1-6, with TRBD1 matching 7 bases. The V gene's germline CDR1 is MNHEY and CDR2 SMNVEV (reference sequence). The CDR3 extends over 15 amino acids. V shed 5 bases and J 9 bases; nucleotides not matched to a gene: 10. For the CDR3, the DNA is TGTGCCAGCAGTCCCCAGGGGGGGGGCCTTTCACCCCTCCACTTT. Its translation: CASSPQGGGLSPLHF.

The chain combines TRBV20-1 with TRBJ2-5, with D possibly matching TRBD1 (7 bases). The J call may be incorrect, as the DNA end agrees better with TRBJ2-7. The germline V gene has CDR1 DFQATT and CDR2 SNEGSKA (reference sequence). The CDR3 covers 12 residues. CDR3 bases: TGCAGTGCTAAAGGGGGCGGGAACGAGCAGTACTTC. The encoded protein is CSAKGGGNEQYF.

The rearrangement joins TRBV5-1 to TRBJ1-1; 10 nucleotides match TRBD1. Germline CDR1 reads SGHRS; CDR2 reads YFSETQ. J gave up 4 bases and V 4 bases, and 4 bases lay outside the gene matches. The CDR3 sequence is 14 residues long. This CDR3 reads CASSHGTGVTEAFF. The CDR3, as DNA: TGCGCCAGCAGCCACGGGACAGGGGTCACTGAAGCTTTCTTT.

This chain connects TRBV29-1 to TRBJ2-1; D call uncertain. The CDR3 is made up of 13 amino acids. Deletions cut 4 bases from V and 5 bases from J, with 12 bases between. Germline CDR1 reads SQVTM; CDR2 reads ANQGSEA. The DNA for the CDR3 is TGCAGCGTTGCCCCCCAGGCTGACAATGAGCAGTTCTTC. It specifies CSVAPQADNEQFF.

Remarks on this clonotype: This may be a read error, as it is one base from a much larger clone. The rearrangement uses TRBV12-3 or TRBV12-4 and TRBJ2-3; D gene ambiguous. The CDR3 extends over 15 amino acids. Trimming took 7 bases from V and 4 from J, leaving 18 bases between them. For the CDR3, the DNA is TGTGCCAGCAAATGGGCAGGAGTGATGTCAGATACGCAGTATTTT. Encoded protein: CASKWAGVMSDTQYF.

The chain is built from TRBV7-9 and TRBJ2-5; 7 bases map to TRBD1. Losses at the gene ends were 4 bases for V and 1 base for J; bases not matched to a gene: 6. This CDR3 contains 15 residues. Germline V gene data show CDR1 as SEHNR and CDR2 as FQNEAQ (reference sequence). This chain's CDR3 is CASSSDRPTQETQYF. Here the CDR3 DNA reads TGTGCCAGCAGCTCGGACAGGCCAACCCAAGAGACCCAGTACTTC.

The rearrangement joins TRBV6-6 to TRBJ2-4; D is ambiguous. This CDR3 contains 13 residues. CDR1 MNHNY and CDR2 SVGAGI come from the germline V gene (reference sequence). V was clipped by 6 bases and J by 6 bases, with 12 bases between them. CDR3 loop: CASSPGRINIQYF. In DNA, the CDR3 is TGTGCCAGCAGCCCGGGCAGGATAAACATTCAGTACTTC.

The CDR3 region is CATSRDGDIQYF. DNA for the CDR3: TGTGCCACCAGCAGAGATGGGGACATTCAGTACTTC. V and J are TRBV15 and TRBJ2-7; D not certain. The J call may be in error: the DNA end matches TRBJ2-4 better. The germline V gene encodes CDR1 LNHNV and CDR2 YYDKDF (reference sequence). The CDR3 spans 12 residues.